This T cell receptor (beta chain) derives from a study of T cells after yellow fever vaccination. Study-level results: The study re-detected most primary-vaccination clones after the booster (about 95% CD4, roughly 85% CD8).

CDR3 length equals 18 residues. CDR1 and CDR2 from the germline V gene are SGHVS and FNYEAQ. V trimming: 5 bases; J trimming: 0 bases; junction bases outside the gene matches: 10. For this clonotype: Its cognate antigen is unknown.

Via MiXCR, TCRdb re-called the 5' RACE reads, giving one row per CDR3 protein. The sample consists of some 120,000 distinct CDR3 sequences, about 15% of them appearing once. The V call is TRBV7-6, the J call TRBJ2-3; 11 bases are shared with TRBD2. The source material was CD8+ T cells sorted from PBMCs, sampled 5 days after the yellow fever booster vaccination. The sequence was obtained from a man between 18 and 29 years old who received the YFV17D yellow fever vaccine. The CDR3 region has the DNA TGTGCCAGCAGCCTTACTAGCGGGGGTAGTCCTAGCACAGATACGCAGTATTTT. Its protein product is CASSLTSGGSPSTDTQYF.